This TCR beta chain was sequenced for a study of T-cell memory formation after mild COVID-19. The sample holds a few counts of this clonotype. TCRdb called the 5' RACE reads again in MiXCR, with one record for every CDR3 protein. This sample has roughly 400,000 distinct CDR3 sequences; approximately 18% occur once, and the top ten carry around a fifth. CDR3 length equals 13 residues. Germline V gene sequence: CDR1 SQVTM, CDR2 ANQGSEA. Trimming cost V 7 bases and J 0 bases, with 10 bases left between them. This receptor was obtained from a man aged 18 to 29 who had mild COVID-19 (a few samples of this study predate the infection). Cell type and time point are not known. Input material: PBMCs or a T cell subset sorted from them (not recorded which). This chain connects TRBV29-1 to TRBJ1-3, with TRBD1 as a possible D gene (5 bases). This CDR3 reads CSGMTDSGNTIYF. The CDR3 nucleotides are TGCAGCGGGATGACAGACTCTGGAAACACCATATATTTT.